This T cell receptor (beta chain) was found in a study of OX40 agonist ivuxolimab in advanced cancers. Whole-study context: Allowance was made for prior anti-PD-1, anti-PD-L1 or anti-CTLA-4 therapy, and 40% to 45% had some. Points from the study as a whole: A proportion of nonresponders additionally exhibited low normalized T-cell clonal expansion. Clonal expansion from baseline to week 6 occurred in both CD4+ and CD8+ T cells. The antigens recognized by the expanded peripheral T cells, that is their antigen specificity, were not determined.

The germline V gene encodes CDR1 SEHNR and CDR2 FQNEAQ (reference sequence). This CDR3 region has 13 residues. V lost 5 bases and J lost 8; bases outside the gene matches: 5. The method was immunoSEQ multiplex PCR; TCRdb's version includes in-frame clones alone and lacks a portion of them. The sample shows approximately 68,000 clones, roughly nine tenths of them seen only once. This clone appeared once. The antigen remains undetermined. The rearrangement uses TRBV7-9 and TRBJ1-4, with 7 bases that match TRBD1. The input for sequencing was CD4+ or CD8+ T cells sorted from blood, taken in a trial of the OX40 agonist ivuxolimab. This receptor was identified in an adult with an advanced solid tumor such as melanoma, head and neck, liver or kidney cancer. In DNA, the CDR3 is TGTGCCAGCAGCCGCAGGGGGGGCGAAAAACTGTTTTTT. Translated: CASSRRGGEKLFF.